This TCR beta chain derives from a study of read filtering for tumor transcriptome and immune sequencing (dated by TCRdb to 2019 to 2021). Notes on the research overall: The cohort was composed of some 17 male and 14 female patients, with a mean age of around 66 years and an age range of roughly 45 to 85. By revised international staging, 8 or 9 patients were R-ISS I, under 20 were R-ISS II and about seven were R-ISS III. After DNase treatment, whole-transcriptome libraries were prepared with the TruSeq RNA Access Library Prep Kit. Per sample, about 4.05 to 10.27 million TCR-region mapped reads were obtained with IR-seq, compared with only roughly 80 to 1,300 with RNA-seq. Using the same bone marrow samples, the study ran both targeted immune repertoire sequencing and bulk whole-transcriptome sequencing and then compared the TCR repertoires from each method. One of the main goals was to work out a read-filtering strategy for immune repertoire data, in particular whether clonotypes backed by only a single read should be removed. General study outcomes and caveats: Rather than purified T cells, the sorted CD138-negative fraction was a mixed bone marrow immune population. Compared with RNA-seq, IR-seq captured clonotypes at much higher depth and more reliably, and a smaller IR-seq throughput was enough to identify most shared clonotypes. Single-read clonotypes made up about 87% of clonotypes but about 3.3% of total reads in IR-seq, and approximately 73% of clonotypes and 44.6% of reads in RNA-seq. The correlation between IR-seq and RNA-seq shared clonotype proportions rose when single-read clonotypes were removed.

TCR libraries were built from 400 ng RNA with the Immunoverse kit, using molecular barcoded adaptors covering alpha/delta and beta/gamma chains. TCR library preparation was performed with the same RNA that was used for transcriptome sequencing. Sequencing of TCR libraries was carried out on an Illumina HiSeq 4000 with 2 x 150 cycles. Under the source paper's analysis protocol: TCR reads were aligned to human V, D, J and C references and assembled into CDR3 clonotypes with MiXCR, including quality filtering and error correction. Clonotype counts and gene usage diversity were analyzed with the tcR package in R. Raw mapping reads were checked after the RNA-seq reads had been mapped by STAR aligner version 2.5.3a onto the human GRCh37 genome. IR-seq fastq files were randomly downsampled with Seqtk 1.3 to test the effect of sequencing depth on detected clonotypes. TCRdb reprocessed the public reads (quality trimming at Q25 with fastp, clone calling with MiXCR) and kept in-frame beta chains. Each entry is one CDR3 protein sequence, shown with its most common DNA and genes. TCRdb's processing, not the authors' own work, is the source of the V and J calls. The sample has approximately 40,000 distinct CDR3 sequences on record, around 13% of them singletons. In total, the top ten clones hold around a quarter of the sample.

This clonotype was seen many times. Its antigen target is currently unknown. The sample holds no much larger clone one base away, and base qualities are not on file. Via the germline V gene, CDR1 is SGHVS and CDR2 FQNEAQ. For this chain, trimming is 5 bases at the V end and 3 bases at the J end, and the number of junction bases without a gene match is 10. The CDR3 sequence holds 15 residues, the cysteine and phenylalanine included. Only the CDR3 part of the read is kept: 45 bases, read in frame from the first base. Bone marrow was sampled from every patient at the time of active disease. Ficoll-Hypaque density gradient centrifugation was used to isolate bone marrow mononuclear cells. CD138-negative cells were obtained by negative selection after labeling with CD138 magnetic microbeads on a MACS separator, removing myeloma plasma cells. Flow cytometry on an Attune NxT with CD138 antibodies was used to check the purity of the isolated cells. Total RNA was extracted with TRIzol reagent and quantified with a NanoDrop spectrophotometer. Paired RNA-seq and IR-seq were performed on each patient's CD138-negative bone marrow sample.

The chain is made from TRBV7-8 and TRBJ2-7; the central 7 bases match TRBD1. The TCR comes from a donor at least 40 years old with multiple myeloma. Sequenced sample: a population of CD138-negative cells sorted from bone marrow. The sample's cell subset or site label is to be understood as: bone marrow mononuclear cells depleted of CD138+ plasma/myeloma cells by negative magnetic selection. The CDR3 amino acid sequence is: CASSPPGGINYEQYF. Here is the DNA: TGTGCCAGCAGCCCACCAGGGGGTATTAACTACGAGCAGTACTTC.